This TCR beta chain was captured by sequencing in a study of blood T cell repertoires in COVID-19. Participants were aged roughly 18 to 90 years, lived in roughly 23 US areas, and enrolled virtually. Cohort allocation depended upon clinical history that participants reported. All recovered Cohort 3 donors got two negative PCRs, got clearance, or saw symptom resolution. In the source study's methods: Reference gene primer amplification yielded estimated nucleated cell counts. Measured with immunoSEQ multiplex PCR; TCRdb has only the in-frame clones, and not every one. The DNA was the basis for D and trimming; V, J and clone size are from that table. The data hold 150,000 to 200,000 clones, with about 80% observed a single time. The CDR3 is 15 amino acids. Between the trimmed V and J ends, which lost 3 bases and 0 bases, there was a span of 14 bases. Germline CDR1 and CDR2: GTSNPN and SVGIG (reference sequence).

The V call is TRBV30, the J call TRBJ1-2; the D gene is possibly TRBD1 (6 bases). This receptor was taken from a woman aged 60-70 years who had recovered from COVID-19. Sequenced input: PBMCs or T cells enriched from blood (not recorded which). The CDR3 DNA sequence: TGTGCCTGGAGGCGCACCAGGGGATCTAACTATGGCTACACCTTC. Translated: CAWRRTRGSNYGYTF.